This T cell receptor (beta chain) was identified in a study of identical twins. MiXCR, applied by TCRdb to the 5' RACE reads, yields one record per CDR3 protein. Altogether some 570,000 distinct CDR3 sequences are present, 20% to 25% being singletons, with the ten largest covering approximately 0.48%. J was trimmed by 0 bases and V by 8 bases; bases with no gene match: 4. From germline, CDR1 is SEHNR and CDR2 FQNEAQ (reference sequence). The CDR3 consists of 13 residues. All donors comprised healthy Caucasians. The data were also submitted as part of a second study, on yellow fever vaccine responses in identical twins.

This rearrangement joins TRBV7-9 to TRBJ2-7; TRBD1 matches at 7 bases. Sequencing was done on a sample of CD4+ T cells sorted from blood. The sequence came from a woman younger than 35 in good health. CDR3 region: CASGGTASYEQYV. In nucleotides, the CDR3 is TGTGCCAGCGGTGGGACAGCCTCCTACGAGCAGTACGTC.